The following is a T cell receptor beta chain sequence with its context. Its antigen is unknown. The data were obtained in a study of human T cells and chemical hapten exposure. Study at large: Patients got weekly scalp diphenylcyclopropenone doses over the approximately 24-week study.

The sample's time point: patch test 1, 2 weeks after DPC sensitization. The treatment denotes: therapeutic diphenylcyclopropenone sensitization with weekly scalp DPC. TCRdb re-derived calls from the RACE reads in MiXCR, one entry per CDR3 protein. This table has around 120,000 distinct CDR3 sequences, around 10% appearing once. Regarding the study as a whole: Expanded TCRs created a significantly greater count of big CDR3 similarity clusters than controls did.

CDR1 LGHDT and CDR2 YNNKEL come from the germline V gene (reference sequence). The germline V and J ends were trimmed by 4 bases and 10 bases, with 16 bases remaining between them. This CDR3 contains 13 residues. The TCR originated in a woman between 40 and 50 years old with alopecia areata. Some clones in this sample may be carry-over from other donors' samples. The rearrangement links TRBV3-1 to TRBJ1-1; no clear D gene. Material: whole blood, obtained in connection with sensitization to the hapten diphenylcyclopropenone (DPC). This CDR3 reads CASSPGSRLVAFF. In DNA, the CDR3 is TGTGCCAGCAGCCCCGGATCTAGACTCGTAGCTTTCTTT.